What follows are 24 T cell receptor beta chains derived from one specimen sequenced in a study of T-cell reconstitution after alpha-beta-depleted transplantation in children. Preparing the TCRbeta library involved the use of unique molecular identifiers. TCRdb redid the calling of the PCR reads with MiXCR, one entry per CDR3 protein. In the table there are approximately 1,000,000 distinct CDR3 sequences, about 30% of which are singletons. The sequencing used PBMCs, mostly from graft donor cells, collected 360 days after TCRalphabeta/CD19-depleted stem cell transplant. These receptors came from a boy younger than two who had a stem cell transplant for SCID, so the T cells may come from the graft donor.

This rearrangement joins TRBV7-3 to TRBJ1-1, with D hard to call. The V gene lost 3 bases and the J gene lost 4 bases, with 9 bases spanning the gap. The CDR3 extends over 13 amino acids. Germline loops: CDR1 SGHTA, CDR2 FQGTGA. The CDR3 DNA reads TGTGCCAGCAGCTTTACAGCCGTCACTGAAGCTTTCTTT. This translates into CASSFTAVTEAFF.

V is TRBV5-1 and J is TRBJ2-7, with D perhaps matching TRBD1 or TRBD2 (6 bases each). The CDR3 is 17 residues long. Germline-derived CDR1 and CDR2 are SGHRS and YFSETQ. Trimming took 2 bases from V and 1 from J, leaving 19 bases between them. The CDR3 here is CASSFHRLGGGSYEQYF. CDR3 coding DNA: TGCGCCAGCAGCTTCCACCGCCTCGGGGGCGGATCCTACGAGCAGTACTTC.

This chain connects TRBV6-2 or TRBV6-3 to TRBJ1-6; D uncertain. Germline V gives CDR1 MNHEY, CDR2 SVGEGT. The V end was cut by 5 bases, the J end by 8 bases, with 19 bases between. This CDR3 contains 16 residues. This CDR3 reads CASSQAADWNHSPLHF. In DNA, the CDR3 is TGTGCCAGCAGTCAGGCGGCGGACTGGAATCATTCACCCCTCCACTTT.

This sequence joins TRBV21-1 and TRBJ2-3; the D call of TRBD2 is as the table states it, not checked on the DNA. TRBV21-1 is noted as a pseudogene. CDR3 size: 15 residues. The DNA for the CDR3 is TGTGCCAGCAGCCCTAACGGGACTAGCACAGATACGCAGTATTTT. As protein: CASSPNGTSTDTQYF.

The chain joins TRBV5-4 to TRBJ2-4; D is unclear. Germline V gene sequence: CDR1 SGHNT, CDR2 YYREEE (reference sequence). The CDR3 totals 13 residues. The ends were cut back, 3 bases at V and 3 bases at J, with 7 bases in the middle. CDR3 nucleotide sequence: TGTGCCAGCAGCTCGGACGTCAAAAACATTCAGTACTTC. Translated: CASSSDVKNIQYF.

This chain uses TRBV28 with TRBJ2-7, with TRBD1 matching over 10 bases. Unmatched junction bases numbered 2, after V lost 6 bases and J lost 3 bases. The CDR3 is 13 residues long. Germline values: CDR1 MDHEN, CDR2 SYDVKM. The CDR3 DNA sequence: TGTGCCAGCAGGACAGGGGGCGGCTACGAGCAGTACTTC. This encodes CASRTGGGYEQYF.

This clonotype was found many times. This rearrangement joins TRBV18 to TRBJ1-5; 9 bases fit TRBD1. The CDR3 sequence is 15 residues long. The germline V gene encodes CDR1 KGHSH and CDR2 LQKENI. The V and J ends lost 8 bases and 1 base, in that order; junction bases with no gene match: 6. The CDR3 is CASSPGTGSNQPQHF. The CDR3 DNA is TGTGCCAGCAGCCCCGGGACAGGGAGCAATCAGCCCCAGCATTTT.

This clonotype was counted a few times. V is TRBV10-3 and J is TRBJ1-1; 7 bases are a match to TRBD1. Per germline, CDR1 ENHRY and CDR2 SYGVKD. The CDR3 contains 12 residues. Trimming cost V 5 bases and J 6 bases; bases outside gene matches: 3. Here the CDR3 reads CAISQTGAEAFF. CDR3 sequence (DNA): TGTGCCATCAGTCAAACAGGGGCTGAAGCTTTCTTT.

The rearrangement uses TRBV4-3 and TRBJ2-3; D tentatively reads TRBD1 or TRBD2 (5 bases each). The V end lost 1 base, the J end lost 4 bases, and 12 bases lay between the germline ends. Germline CDR1 LGHNA, CDR2 YSLEER. This CDR3 is 15 amino acids long. CDR3 sequence reads: CASSQVVRGSDTQYF. CDR3 in DNA: TGCGCCAGCAGCCAAGTAGTGAGGGGATCAGATACGCAGTATTTT.

This clonotype was counted between two and nine times. The chain combines TRBV6-2 or TRBV6-3 with TRBJ2-1, with 9 nucleotides matching TRBD2. CDR3 length: 17 residues. The ends lost 6 bases at V and 4 bases at J; junction bases unmatched: 13. The V gene's germline CDR1 is MNHEY and CDR2 SVGEGT. CDR3 in DNA: TGTGCCAGCAGCCCCCCACGAACTAGCGGGCATTACAATGAGCAGTTCTTC. It encodes CASSPPRTSGHYNEQFF.

J is TRBJ2-3 and V is TRBV5-4; a possible D gene is TRBD2 (5 bases). The CDR3 contains 15 residues. The V end lost 0 bases, the J end lost 6 bases, and 14 bases lay between the germline ends. Germline V gives CDR1 SGHNT, CDR2 YYREEE (reference sequence). For the CDR3, the DNA is TGTGCCAGCAGCTTGGGACTTCTCGGGATGGATACGCAGTATTTT. Translating gives CASSLGLLGMDTQYF.

This clonotype was counted a few times. The V gene is TRBV5-1, the J gene TRBJ1-1; the match to TRBD1 covers 10 bases. V was clipped by 0 bases and J by 3 bases; unmatched bases: 2. The germline CDR1 and CDR2 sequences are SGHRS and YFSETQ. The CDR3 runs 15 residues. The CDR3 sequence is CASSLGQGADTEAFF. The CDR3 nucleotides read TGCGCCAGCAGCTTGGGACAGGGGGCGGACACTGAAGCTTTCTTT.

V is TRBV5-1 and J is TRBJ2-2, with D possibly called TRBD1 or TRBD2 (5 bases each). The germline V gene has CDR1 SGHRS and CDR2 YFSETQ. With 0 bases removed from V and 4 bases from J, the gap between germline ends came to 10 bases. This CDR3 comprises 15 residues. CDR3 nucleotide sequence: TGCGCCAGCAGCTTGGTCTCAGGGACCACCGGGGAGCTGTTTTTT. As protein: CASSLVSGTTGELFF.

This clonotype has more than one count but fewer than ten. This rearrangement joins TRBV12-3 or TRBV12-4 to TRBJ2-7, with unresolved D. V lost 5 bases and J lost 2, with 13 bases in between. The CDR3 length is 14 residues. The CDR3 here is CASSPLDGTYEQYF. As DNA, the CDR3 is TGTGCCAGCAGTCCGCTGGACGGTACCTACGAGCAGTACTTC.

This clonotype was detected only a few times. The chain couples TRBV7-3 to TRBJ2-7; D gene unclear. This CDR3 is 16 amino acids long. The germline gives CDR1 SGHTA, CDR2 FQGTGA. Trimming left V 3 bases short and J 2 bases short, with 17 bases between. The CDR3 sequence: CASSLIETEPTYEQYF. CDR3 bases: TGTGCCAGCAGCTTGATAGAGACGGAACCGACCTACGAGCAGTACTTC.

This clonotype appeared a few times. The chain links TRBV4-2 to TRBJ2-2; 9 bases fit TRBD1. V gave up 4 bases and J gave up 6 bases; unmatched junction bases: 9. The germline V gene has CDR1 LGHNA and CDR2 YNFKEQ. The CDR3 covers 16 residues. This CDR3 is CASSLSTRQGAGELFF. For the CDR3, the DNA is TGTGCCAGCAGCCTTTCGACGCGACAGGGGGCCGGGGAGCTGTTTTTT.

This clonotype was observed many times. This chain connects TRBV15 to TRBJ2-2; D unclear. Germline CDR1 reads LNHNV; CDR2 reads YYDKDF (reference sequence). Trimming pared 1 base from V and 7 bases from J, leaving 7 bases between. The CDR3 has 13 amino acids. CDR3 DNA: TGTGCCACCAGCAGAGGGGTGATCGGGGAGCTGTTTTTT. It encodes CATSRGVIGELFF.

This clonotype turned up a few times. The J gene is TRBJ1-2, the V gene TRBV7-9; D unclear. V was trimmed by 7 bases and J by 6 bases, leaving 15 bases between them. Per the germline V gene, CDR1 is SEHNR and CDR2 is FQNEAQ (reference sequence). This CDR3 has 13 amino acids. The DNA for the CDR3 is TGTGCCAGCACCCGACGGGATATTAATGGCTACACCTTC. Its protein is CASTRRDINGYTF.

This clonotype was recorded a few times. V gene TRBV25-1 combines with J gene TRBJ1-2; D unresolved. The CDR3 covers 11 residues. Germline CDR1 and CDR2: MGHDK and SYGVNS. V dropped 4 bases and J dropped 7 bases, with 7 bases sitting between them. The CDR3 DNA is TGTGCCAGCAGTGGGCAGCGTGGCTACACCTTC. This sequence encodes CASSGQRGYTF.

There are a few counts of this clonotype. J is TRBJ1-5 and V is TRBV29-1; 7 bases match TRBD1. CDR3 length: 14 amino acids. Germline V CDR1 and CDR2: SQVTM, ANQGSEA. After removal of 6 bases from V and 2 bases from J, the junction contained 7 bases not matched to a gene. The CDR3 coding sequence is TGCAGCGTATTACAGGGGTTCGGCAATCAGCCCCAGCATTTT. It specifies CSVLQGFGNQPQHF.

The DNA of the CDR3 is TGCAGTGCTATCTTGGGTCCAACGCAGTATTTT. Its translation: CSAILGPTQYF. The rearrangement joins TRBV20-1 to TRBJ2-3; D not resolved. Germline V gene data show CDR1 as DFQATT and CDR2 as SNEGSKA (reference sequence). The CDR3 has 11 residues. The V end was cut by 4 bases, the J end by 9 bases, with 11 bases between.

In its sample, this clonotype was seen a few times. The chain uses TRBV7-8 and TRBJ1-1, with a tentative D call TRBD1 (5 bases). Looked up from germline, CDR1 is SGHVS and CDR2 is FQNEAQ. The CDR3 is 14 amino acids. The V end was cut by 5 bases, the J end by 4 bases, with 14 bases between. The CDR3 bases are TGTGCCAGCAGCGCCATGGGGGGAATCACTGAAGCTTTCTTT. It specifies CASSAMGGITEAFF.

This clonotype occurred once. This chain joins TRBV6-1 and TRBJ2-1; D is possibly TRBD2 (5 bases). There are 15 residues in the CDR3. The V and J ends lost 6 bases and 6 bases respectively, with 18 bases between them. Germline CDR1 and CDR2: MNHNS and SASEGT. The CDR3 nucleotides read TGTGCCAGCAGCTCCCTCCGGGAAACGCTCAATGAGCAGTTCTTC. Its translation: CASSSLRETLNEQFF.

There are a few counts of this clonotype. The chain has TRBV28 and TRBJ1-2; D perhaps matches TRBD1 (6 bases). Trimming removed 7 bases from V and 4 bases from J, with 13 bases in between. CDR3 length equals 13 residues. Germline CDR1 and CDR2: MDHEN and SYDVKM. The CDR3 nucleotides read TGTGCCAGCATCGGGGGGCAGCTCTATGGCTACACCTTC. Translating gives CASIGGQLYGYTF.